The TCR beta chain described here comes from a study of blood T cell repertoires in COVID-19. Overall study: T cells, B-cell-depleted T cells, or PBMCs supplied cDNA or gDNA.

How the authors handled the data: Reference gene primer amplification gave nucleated cell count estimates. The protocol was immunoSEQ multiplex PCR, while the TCRdb copy is restricted to in-frame clones and leaves out a portion. That table supplies the V and J calls and clone size; D and trimming were determined from the DNA. The table lists around 150,000 clones, 60% to 85% of them singletons. Germline V gives CDR1 MNHEY, CDR2 SVGAGI. The CDR3 spans 12 residues. Trimming removed 7 bases from V and 3 bases from J, with 6 bases in between. This chain joins TRBV6-5 and TRBJ2-2; a weak D match, TRBD2 (5 bases). The material sequenced was peripheral blood. This clonotype was obtained from a woman of 80 years or more with active or convalescent COVID-19. In DNA, the CDR3 is TGTGCCAGCACGGGGTACACCGGGGAGCTGTTTTTT. Protein: CASTGYTGELFF.